Listed here are 18 T cell receptor beta chains from one sample, sequenced in a study of blood T cell repertoires in COVID-19. Measured with immunoSEQ multiplex PCR; TCRdb has only the in-frame clones, and not every one. The data contain 55,000 to 70,000 clones, roughly 80% of them singletons. Specimen: peripheral blood. The receptors were sampled from a woman aged 80 or older with acute or convalescent COVID-19.

The chain has TRBV6-5 and TRBJ1-5; 7 bases fit TRBD1. Per germline, CDR1 MNHEY and CDR2 SVGAGI. Unmatched junction bases numbered 4, after V lost 6 bases and J lost 2 bases. The CDR3 consists of 14 residues. In DNA form, the CDR3 reads TGTGCCAGCAGAGGAGGGGGCGGCAATCAGCCCCAGCATTTT. Translation: CASRGGGGNQPQHF.

The V gene is TRBV11-2, the J gene TRBJ1-1; TRBD1 might be the D (5 bases). Trimming shortened V by 0 bases and J by 11 bases, and 13 bases separated the two germline ends. Germline CDR1 is SGHAT and CDR2 is FQNNGV. This CDR3 contains 13 residues. The CDR3 is CASSLDADIGAFF. The CDR3 DNA reads as TGTGCCAGCAGCTTAGATGCGGACATTGGGGCTTTCTTT.

V and J are TRBV10-1 and TRBJ1-5; a weak D match, TRBD1 (6 bases). The CDR3 has 15 amino acids. Trimming removed 2 bases at V and 2 bases at J, with 10 bases between. Germline CDR1 reads WNHNN; CDR2 reads SYGVQD (reference sequence). The CDR3: CASSEDRLGNQPQHF. The CDR3 nucleotides read TGCGCCAGCAGTGAGGACAGGTTGGGCAATCAGCCCCAGCATTTT.

This clone was recorded once. The rearrangement uses TRBV4-1 and TRBJ2-1; 8 nucleotides agree with TRBD2. Germline CDR1 reads MGHRA; CDR2 reads YSYEKL. V shed 2 bases, J shed 1 base, and the junction held 16 bases outside the gene matches. This CDR3 spans 20 amino acids. Written as DNA, the CDR3 is TGCGCCAGCAGCCAATTATTTTCCCCGGCGGGGGGCAGATCCTACAATGAGCAGTTCTTC. Translated, it gives CASSQLFSPAGGRSYNEQFF.

The rearrangement joins TRBV6-6 to TRBJ2-1, with a weak D call TRBD1 (6 bases). Germline V gene data show CDR1 as MNHNY and CDR2 as SVGAGI (reference sequence). The length of the CDR3 is 13 residues. V was clipped by 0 bases and J by 10 bases, with 10 bases between them. The CDR3 loop is CASSYSSGTEQFF. The DNA of the CDR3 is TGTGCCAGCAGTTACTCGTCCGGGACAGAGCAGTTCTTC.

This chain joins TRBV6-1 and TRBJ1-1; 8 bases align to TRBD1. This CDR3 is 15 amino acids long. V was clipped by 3 bases and J by 5 bases; unmatched bases: 8. Germline V lookup: CDR1 MNHNS, CDR2 SASEGT. The CDR3: CASSERTGLGTEAFF. The DNA for the CDR3 is TGTGCCAGCAGTGAGCGGACAGGGCTAGGGACTGAAGCTTTCTTT.

The chain has TRBV19 and TRBJ2-7, with TRBD1 as a possible D gene (5 bases). CDR3 size: 15 residues. In germline, CDR1 is LNHDA, CDR2 SQIVND (reference sequence). The V gene lost 0 bases and the J gene lost 6 bases, with 15 bases spanning the gap. In DNA form, the CDR3 reads TGTGCCAGTAGTATAGATAGGACACCTGTCTTCGAGCAGTACTTC. Its protein is CASSIDRTPVFEQYF. Filled out from reference TRBV19 and TRBJ2-7, the complete variable domain reads DGGITQSPKYLFRKEGQNVTLSCEQNLNHDAMYWYRQDPGQGLRLIYYSQIVNDFQKGDIAEGYSVSREKKESFPLTVTSAQKNPTAFYLCASSIDRTPVFEQYFGPGTRLTVT.

The chain carries TRBV7-2 and TRBJ1-2; no reliable D call. This CDR3 is 11 amino acids long. Germline CDR1 and CDR2: SGHTA and FQGNSA. V gave up 4 bases and J gave up 5 bases, with 5 bases separating them. The DNA of the CDR3 is TGTGCCAGCAGCTCTTTTTATGGCTACACCTTC. It encodes CASSSFYGYTF.

V is TRBV6-1 and J is TRBJ2-1; 8 nucleotides agree with TRBD2. This CDR3 region has 13 residues. The germline gives CDR1 MNHNS, CDR2 SASEGT. Unmatched junction bases numbered 7, after V lost 0 bases and J lost 15 bases. The CDR3 DNA reads as TGTGCCAGCAGTGAAGCAAGGACTAGCCCTGGGTTCTTC. It yields the protein CASSEARTSPGFF.

The chain uses TRBV11-3 and TRBJ2-5, with D maybe TRBD2 (6 bases). CDR1 is SGHNT and CDR2 is YENEEA in the germline V gene. The CDR3 sequence is 15 residues long. V was clipped by 5 bases and J by 3 bases, with 16 bases between them. The CDR3 protein is CASSPDGGLEETQYF. CDR3 sequence (DNA): TGTGCCAGCAGCCCAGACGGGGGACTGGAAGAGACCCAGTACTTC.

The genes are TRBV19 and TRBJ1-2; 8 nucleotides align to TRBD1. The CDR3 consists of 19 residues. V shed 5 bases and J 3 bases; nucleotides not matched to a gene: 20. The V gene's germline CDR1 is LNHDA and CDR2 SQIVND (reference sequence). The CDR3 region has the DNA TGTGCCAGTAGTCTCTATCCGAACGTCGACAGGGGCTTTCACTATGGCTACACCTTC. It specifies CASSLYPNVDRGFHYGYTF.

This clone appeared a few times. This rearrangement joins TRBV13 to TRBJ1-2; D is possibly TRBD1 (5 bases). V dropped 4 bases and J dropped 7 bases, with 16 bases sitting between them. CDR1 is PRHDT, CDR2 FYEKMQ, per germline (reference sequence). The CDR3 loop spans 14 amino acids. The CDR3 region is CASSSREGGFGYTF. The CDR3, as DNA: TGTGCCAGCAGCTCCAGGGAGGGCGGGTTTGGCTACACCTTC.

The V gene is TRBV11-2, the J gene TRBJ2-3; TRBD2 matches at 13 bases. Germline V CDR1 and CDR2: SGHAT, FQNNGV. CDR3 length equals 17 residues. V lost 4 bases and J lost 3; bases outside the gene matches: 7. CDR3 coding DNA: TGTGCCAGCAGCTCTTCACTAGCGGGGGGGCCAACAGATACGCAGTATTTT. Translating it yields CASSSSLAGGPTDTQYF.

V gene TRBV6-5 combines with J gene TRBJ2-2; TRBD2 matches at 7 bases. J gave up 1 base and V 0 bases, and 2 bases lay outside the gene matches. The CDR3 contains 16 residues. Germline V gene lookup returns CDR1 MNHEY and CDR2 SVGAGI. CDR3 bases: TGTGCCAGCAGTTACTCGGGCGGGGGGAACACCGGGGAGCTGTTTTTT. Translating gives CASSYSGGGNTGELFF.

The V gene is TRBV5-1, the J gene TRBJ1-1; D possibly corresponds to TRBD1 (6 bases). Trimming shortened V by 6 bases and J by 8 bases, and 20 bases separated the two germline ends. CDR1 SGHRS and CDR2 YFSETQ come from the germline V gene. The CDR3 runs to 14 residues. As DNA, the CDR3 is TGCGCCAGCAAAGTAGGGGGGGCGGTCAAAGAAGCTTTCTTT. Translation gives CASKVGGAVKEAFF.

The V and J genes are TRBV4-1 and TRBJ1-4; the D gene is possibly TRBD1 (5 bases). This CDR3 spans 15 amino acids. With 2 bases removed from V and 4 bases from J, the gap between germline ends came to 11 bases. Germline loops: CDR1 MGHRA, CDR2 YSYEKL. The CDR3 region is CASSQIGVGNEKLFF. DNA of the CDR3: TGCGCCAGCAGCCAAATAGGGGTTGGTAATGAAAAACTGTTTTTT.

The J gene is TRBJ1-1, the V gene TRBV6-1; 11 bases align to TRBD1. Germline CDR1 is MNHNS and CDR2 is SASEGT. The CDR3 sequence is 17 residues long. The junction had 8 bases not matched to a gene; V was cut back by 4 bases and J by 1 base. CDR3 sequence reads: CASSGTDRGRGNTEAFF. As DNA, the CDR3 is TGTGCCAGCAGTGGGACGGACAGGGGGCGAGGGAACACTGAAGCTTTCTTT.

The V call is TRBV14, the J call TRBJ2-5; TRBD1 might be the D (5 bases). Trimming took 4 bases from V and 5 from J, leaving 17 bases between them. CDR1 is SGHDN, CDR2 FVKESK, per germline. This CDR3 region has 15 residues. DNA of the CDR3: TGTGCCAGCAGCCCCAGGCCAGCAGGGTGGGAGACCCAGTACTTC. This gives the protein CASSPRPAGWETQYF. The whole variable domain, filled in from reference TRBV14 and TRBJ2-5, reads EAGVTQFPSHSVIEKGQTVTLRCDPISGHDNLYWYRRVMGKEIKFLLHFVKESKQDESGMPNNRFLAERTGGTYSTLKVQPAELEDSGVYFCASSPRPAGWETQYFGPGTRLLVL.